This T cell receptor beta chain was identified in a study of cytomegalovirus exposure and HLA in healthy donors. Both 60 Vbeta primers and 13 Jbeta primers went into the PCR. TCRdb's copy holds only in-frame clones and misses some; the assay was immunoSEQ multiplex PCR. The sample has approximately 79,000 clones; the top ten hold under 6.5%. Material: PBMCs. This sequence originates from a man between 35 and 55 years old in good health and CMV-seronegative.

The CDR3 DNA follows: TGTGCCAGCAGTTTGTCATTCTCGGGGCAGTACTTC. This sequence encodes CASSLSFSGQYF. The chain links TRBV28 to TRBJ2-7; unclear D gene. Germline assignment: CDR1 MDHEN and CDR2 SYDVKM. V shed 3 bases and J shed 9 bases, with 12 bases lying between them. CDR3 size: 12 residues.